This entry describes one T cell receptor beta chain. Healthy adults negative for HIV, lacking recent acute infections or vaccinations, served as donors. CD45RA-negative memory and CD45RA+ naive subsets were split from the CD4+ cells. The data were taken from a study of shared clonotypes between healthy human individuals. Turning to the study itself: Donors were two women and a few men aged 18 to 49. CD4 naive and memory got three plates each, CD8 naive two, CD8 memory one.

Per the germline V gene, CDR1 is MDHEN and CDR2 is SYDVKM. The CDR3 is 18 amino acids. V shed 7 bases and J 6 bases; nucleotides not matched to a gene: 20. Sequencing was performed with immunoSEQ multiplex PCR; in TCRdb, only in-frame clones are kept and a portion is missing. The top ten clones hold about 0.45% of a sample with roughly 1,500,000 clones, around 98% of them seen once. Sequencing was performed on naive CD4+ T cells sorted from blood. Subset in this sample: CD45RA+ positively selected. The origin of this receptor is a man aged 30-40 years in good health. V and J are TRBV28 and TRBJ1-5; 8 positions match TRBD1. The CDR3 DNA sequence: TGTGCCAGCAATCCCCTCTGGGCAGGGGGCTTTGGGAGTCAGCCCCAGCATTTT. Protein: CASNPLWAGGFGSQPQHF.